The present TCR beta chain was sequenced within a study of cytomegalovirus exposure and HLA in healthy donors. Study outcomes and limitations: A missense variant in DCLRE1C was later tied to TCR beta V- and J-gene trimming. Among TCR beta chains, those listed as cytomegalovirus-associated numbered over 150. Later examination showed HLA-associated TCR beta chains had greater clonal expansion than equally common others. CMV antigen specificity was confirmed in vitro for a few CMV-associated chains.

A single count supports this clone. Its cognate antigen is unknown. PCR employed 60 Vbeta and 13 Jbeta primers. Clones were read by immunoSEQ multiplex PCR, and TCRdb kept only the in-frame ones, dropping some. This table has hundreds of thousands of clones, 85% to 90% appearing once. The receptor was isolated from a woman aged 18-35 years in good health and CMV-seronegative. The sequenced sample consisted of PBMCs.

The DNA of the CDR3 is TGTGCCAGCAGCTTAGCGAGGAGAGAACAGCCCCAGCATTTT. Amino acids: CASSLARREQPQHF. The chain couples TRBV7-2 to TRBJ1-5, with unresolved D. Germline values: CDR1 SGHTA, CDR2 FQGNSA. Trimming cost V 0 bases and J 7 bases, with 10 bases left between them. This CDR3 is 14 amino acids long.